A single sample gave rise to the 11 T cell receptor beta chains below, sequenced in a study of cytomegalovirus exposure and HLA in healthy donors. With 60 Vbeta and 13 Jbeta primers, the PCR was carried out. Libraries were prepared by immunoSEQ multiplex PCR; TCRdb keeps only in-frame clonotypes and omits some of them. The sample has about 130,000 clones; more than 70% are singletons. The sample was PBMCs. The receptors stem from a man in his fifties in good health and CMV-seropositive.

CDR3 sequence: CASTQGANNEQFF. CDR3 nucleotides: TGTGCCAGCACCCAGGGGGCGAACAATGAGCAGTTCTTC. The chain employs TRBV2 and TRBJ2-1; 8 nucleotides align to TRBD1. The CDR3 runs 13 residues. Germline assignment: CDR1 SNHLY and CDR2 FYNNEI. V was clipped by 7 bases and J by 5 bases; unmatched bases: 4. Drawing the rest from reference TRBV2 and TRBJ2-1, the complete variable domain is EPEVTQTPSHQVTQMGQEVILRCVPISNHLYFYWYRQILGQKVEFLVSFYNNEISEKSEIFDDQFSVERPDGSNFTLKIRSTKLEDSAMYFCASTQGANNEQFFGPGTRLTVL.

The chain combines TRBV5-1 with TRBJ2-2, with 7 bases lining up with TRBD1. The trim removed 2 bases at V and 3 bases at J, leaving 4 bases unmatched. The germline CDR1 and CDR2 sequences are SGHRS and YFSETQ. CDR3 length: 15 amino acids. The CDR3 coding sequence is TGCGCCAGCAGCTTTTGGACAGGACACACCGGGGAGCTGTTTTTT. This codes for CASSFWTGHTGELFF.

The gene calls are TRBV5-4 and TRBJ1-1; 7 bases fit TRBD1. V lost 3 bases and J lost 2; bases outside the gene matches: 4. This CDR3 contains 14 residues. Germline assignment: CDR1 SGHNT and CDR2 YYREEE (reference sequence). CDR3 coding DNA: TGTGCCAGCAGCTCGGGACAGATTAACACTGAAGCTTTCTTT. It yields the protein CASSSGQINTEAFF.

The V call is TRBV10-1, the J call TRBJ2-1, with D maybe TRBD2 (5 bases). Trimming cost V 7 bases and J 6 bases, with 16 bases left between them. The CDR3 totals 14 residues. Germline lookup yields CDR1 WNHNN and CDR2 SYGVQD (reference sequence). CDR3 residues: CASKSEGRSNEQFF. DNA for the CDR3: TGCGCCAGCAAGAGCGAAGGGAGATCCAATGAGCAGTTCTTC.

The CDR3 nucleotides are TGCGCCAGCAGCTTGGGTAGCGGGGGGCACAATGAGCAGTTCTTC. Protein product: CASSLGSGGHNEQFF. The chain is built from TRBV5-1 and TRBJ2-1; TRBD2 matches 10 bases. CDR1 is SGHRS, CDR2 YFSETQ, per germline. Germline trimming cut 0 bases from V and 5 bases from J; bases unmatched to any gene: 2. The CDR3 sequence is 15 residues long.

The chain is built from TRBV5-1 and TRBJ2-2; perhaps TRBD2 as D (5 bases). Germline assignment: CDR1 SGHRS and CDR2 YFSETQ. CDR3 length equals 13 residues. With 5 bases removed from V and 7 bases from J, the gap between germline ends came to 12 bases. CDR3 amino acids: CASSSEGFGELFF. The CDR3 nucleotides read TGCGCCAGCAGTTCAGAGGGTTTCGGGGAGCTGTTTTTT.

The chain has TRBV5-6 and TRBJ2-5; D not certain. CDR3 length: 14 residues. V was cut by 5 bases and J by 5 bases, with 16 bases left in between. Per the germline V gene, CDR1 is SGHDT and CDR2 is YYEEEE. The CDR3 bases are TGTGCCAGCAGAAGCTTGGGTCTTAGCGAGACCCAGTACTTC. This sequence encodes CASRSLGLSETQYF.

This clone appeared once. CDR3 in amino acids: CASSITGSDEQYF. CDR3 sequence (DNA): TGTGCCAGTAGTATCACAGGGTCGGACGAGCAGTACTTC. This chain connects TRBV19 to TRBJ2-7, with a tentative D call TRBD1 (6 bases). The germline gives CDR1 LNHDA, CDR2 SQIVND (reference sequence). The CDR3 spans 13 residues. Trimming shortened V by 3 bases and J by 5 bases, and 11 bases separated the two germline ends. The full variable domain, with the rest looked up from reference TRBV19 and TRBJ2-7, is DGGITQSPKYLFRKEGQNVTLSCEQNLNHDAMYWYRQDPGQGLRLIYYSQIVNDFQKGDIAEGYSVSREKKESFPLTVTSAQKNPTAFYLCASSITGSDEQYFGPGTRLTVT.

The genes are TRBV25-1 and TRBJ2-3, with 7 bases that match TRBD1. The CDR3 sequence is 13 residues long. With V trimmed by 5 bases and J by 3 bases, 2 bases remained unmatched. CDR1 and CDR2 from the germline V gene are MGHDK and SYGVNS. CDR3 nucleotides: TGTGCCAGCAGTAAGACAGGGACAGATACGCAGTATTTT. It encodes CASSKTGTDTQYF.

In this sample, this clone turned up once. The chain recombines TRBV5-1 with TRBJ2-5; tentative D call: TRBD2 (6 bases). Trimming pared 2 bases from V and 5 bases from J, leaving 10 bases between. There are 13 residues in the CDR3. Germline CDR1 reads SGHRS; CDR2 reads YFSETQ. Here the CDR3 reads CASSFTSWETQYF. CDR3 DNA: TGCGCCAGCAGCTTCACTAGCTGGGAGACCCAGTACTTC.

The gene calls are TRBV4-2 and TRBJ1-3; the match to TRBD1 covers 7 bases. The CDR3 extends over 16 amino acids. CDR1 is LGHNA, CDR2 YNFKEQ, per germline. With V trimmed by 0 bases and J by 3 bases, 5 bases remained unmatched. Here the CDR3 DNA reads TGTGCCAGCAGCCAAGAAGCAGGGGGGAGTGGAAACACCATATATTTT. Its translation: CASSQEAGGSGNTIYF.